The 18 T cell receptor beta chains listed next were all sequenced from one sample in a study of Ad26.COV2.S vaccination and SARS-CoV-2 variants. The treatment denotes: around 19 received Ad26.COV2.S at low or high dose, single or two shots; roughly five received placebo; per-sample allocation not given. Material that was analyzed had been drawn on day 63 after the first vaccine or placebo injection. Sequenced by immunoSEQ multiplex PCR; TCRdb stores in-frame clones only, minus some. The data show 300,000 to 400,000 clones, with around 87% seen just once and roughly 3.2% held by the top ten. Sample: peripheral blood, taken in a trial of Ad26.COV2.S vaccine versus placebo. All receptors derive from a person aged 18-65 years who received the Ad26.COV2.S COVID-19 vaccine or a placebo.

Comments on this clone: Other DNA sequences in the same sample also yield this CDR3. The chain joins TRBV5-1 to TRBJ1-1; TRBD1 matches at 8 bases. Germline CDR1 reads SGHRS; CDR2 reads YFSETQ. CDR3 size: 14 residues. Trimming at V came to 4 bases and at J to 1 base, leaving 3 bases not matched to a gene. The CDR3 DNA reads TGCGCCAGCAGCCCCGGGACAGGGAACACTGAAGCTTTCTTT. This gives the protein CASSPGTGNTEAFF.

The V gene is TRBV3-1 (or the pseudogene TRBV3-2), the J gene TRBJ1-1, with D unresolved. The CDR3 is 15 amino acids. Between the trimmed V and J ends, which lost 2 bases and 5 bases, there was a span of 15 bases. Looked up from germline, CDR1 is LGHDT and CDR2 is YNNKEL (reference sequence). CDR3 nucleotides: TGTGCCAGCAGCCAACCCTCGGGTGGAGTTACTGAAGCTTTCTTT. This codes for CASSQPSGGVTEAFF.

J is TRBJ1-1 and V is TRBV6-5; unclear D gene. With 0 bases removed from V and 3 bases from J, the gap between germline ends came to 11 bases. The CDR3 extends over 15 amino acids. Germline V gene sequence: CDR1 MNHEY, CDR2 SVGAGI. CDR3 residues: CASSYSGGGYTEAFF. The CDR3 DNA sequence: TGTGCCAGCAGTTACTCCGGAGGCGGGTACACTGAAGCTTTCTTT.

The V gene is TRBV5-1, the J gene TRBJ1-2; a possible D gene is TRBD1 (6 bases). Trimming cost V 0 bases and J 4 bases, with 13 bases left between them. The CDR3 consists of 15 residues. The germline gives CDR1 SGHRS, CDR2 YFSETQ. CDR3 nucleotides: TGCGCCAGCAGCTTGGTGTCAGGGGATCTCTATGGCTACACCTTC. It specifies CASSLVSGDLYGYTF. Full variable domain (outside the CDR3, taken from reference TRBV5-1 and TRBJ1-2): KAGVTQTPRYLIKTRGQQVTLSCSPISGHRSVSWYQQTPGQGLQFLFEYFSETQRNKGNFPGRFSGRQFSNSRSEMNVSTLELGDSALYLCASSLVSGDLYGYTFGSGTRLTVV.

The chain combines TRBV7-2 with TRBJ2-5, with 13 bases that match TRBD2. V was clipped by 1 base and J by 2 bases; unmatched bases: 1. The CDR3 loop spans 16 amino acids. Germline values: CDR1 SGHTA, CDR2 FQGNSA. CDR3 residues: CASSLELAGGQETQYF. The DNA for the CDR3 is TGTGCCAGCAGCTTAGAACTAGCGGGGGGGCAAGAGACCCAGTACTTC.

The rearrangement joins TRBV3-1 (or the pseudogene TRBV3-2) to TRBJ2-5; no clear D gene. From germline, CDR1 is LGHDT and CDR2 YNNKEL (reference sequence). The CDR3 is 16 amino acids. The V gene lost 0 bases and the J gene lost 2 bases, with 13 bases spanning the gap. The chain's CDR3 is CASSQDRRNQQETQYF. Written as DNA, the CDR3 is TGTGCCAGCAGCCAAGATCGGCGGAACCAACAAGAGACCCAGTACTTC.

This chain connects TRBV19 to TRBJ2-3; 10 nucleotides agree with TRBD1. The V gene's germline CDR1 is LNHDA and CDR2 SQIVND (reference sequence). The CDR3 extends over 15 amino acids. V lost 3 bases and J lost 3; bases outside the gene matches: 3. The CDR3 nucleotides read TGTGCCAGTAGTATTCGGACAGGGGGGACAGATACGCAGTATTTT. It is translated as CASSIRTGGTDTQYF. The entire variable domain, with the rest obtained from reference TRBV19 and TRBJ2-3, is as follows: DGGITQSPKYLFRKEGQNVTLSCEQNLNHDAMYWYRQDPGQGLRLIYYSQIVNDFQKGDIAEGYSVSREKKESFPLTVTSAQKNPTAFYLCASSIRTGGTDTQYFGPGTRLTVL.

The genes are TRBV7-3 and TRBJ2-1; D is ambiguous. From germline, CDR1 is SGHTA and CDR2 FQGTGA. With 3 bases removed from V and 7 bases from J, the gap between germline ends came to 10 bases. The CDR3 is 13 amino acids. This CDR3 is CASSFWLGNEQFF. The CDR3 DNA reads as TGTGCCAGCAGCTTTTGGCTGGGGAATGAGCAGTTCTTC.

The rearrangement links TRBV19 to TRBJ2-4, with D tentatively TRBD1 or TRBD2 (5 bases each). V lost 4 bases and J 8 bases, leaving 15 bases between the germline ends. CDR1 and CDR2 (germline): LNHDA, SQIVND (reference sequence). The CDR3 contains 14 residues. CDR3 sequence: CASSKGLIGDIQYF. CDR3 coding DNA: TGTGCCAGTAGTAAGGGGTTGATCGGGGACATTCAGTACTTC.

The V gene is TRBV13, the J gene TRBJ1-1; 8 nucleotides match TRBD1. The CDR3 sequence is 15 residues long. The V gene end was trimmed by 5 bases and the J gene end by 2 bases; junction bases not matched to a gene: 7. CDR1 is PRHDT, CDR2 FYEKMQ, per germline (reference sequence). CDR3 amino acids: CASSGNRGLNTEAFF. The CDR3 DNA sequence: TGTGCCAGCAGCGGCAACAGGGGGTTAAACACTGAAGCTTTCTTT.

V gene TRBV4-1 combines with J gene TRBJ2-5; D possibly corresponds to TRBD2 (7 bases). V was cut by 3 bases and J by 5 bases, with 10 bases left in between. The CDR3 totals 13 residues. Germline CDR1 is MGHRA and CDR2 is YSYEKL. The CDR3 region is CASSQGGRETQYF. The CDR3 coding sequence is TGCGCCAGCAGCCAGGGGGGGCGGGAGACCCAGTACTTC.

The chain employs TRBV6-1 and TRBJ2-1; weak D call: TRBD1 (6 bases). V gave up 2 bases and J gave up 4 bases, with 15 bases separating them. From germline, CDR1 is MNHNS and CDR2 SASEGT. This CDR3 is built from 16 residues. The CDR3 DNA reads as TGTGCCAGCAGTGAATGGTTACAGGGTACATACAATGAGCAGTTCTTC. This sequence encodes CASSEWLQGTYNEQFF.

The rearrangement joins TRBV6-1 to TRBJ1-3, with D possibly TRBD1 on 6 matching bases. V was clipped by 3 bases and J by 4 bases, with 13 bases between them. The germline gives CDR1 MNHNS, CDR2 SASEGT. The CDR3 is made up of 15 amino acids. CDR3 protein: CASSDYRTEGNTIYF. The CDR3 nucleotides are TGTGCCAGCAGTGATTACCGGACAGAAGGAAACACCATATATTTT.

The V and J genes are TRBV11-1 and TRBJ1-1; a weak D match, TRBD1 (6 bases). The CDR3 is 13 amino acids. Trimming pared 5 bases from V and 4 bases from J, leaving 11 bases between. Germline CDR1 SGHAT, CDR2 FQDESV (reference sequence). The CDR3 protein is CASSTTGSTEAFF. DNA for the CDR3: TGTGCCAGCAGCACTACAGGGAGCACTGAAGCTTTCTTT.

V gene TRBV10-1 combines with J gene TRBJ1-1; TRBD1 aligns across 7 bases. Trimming removed 8 bases from V and 0 bases from J; junction bases left unmatched: 9. Germline V gene data show CDR1 as WNHNN and CDR2 as SYGVQD (reference sequence). The CDR3 spans 15 residues. CDR3 region: CASPTGRIMNTEAFF. The CDR3 region has the DNA TGCGCCAGCCCGACAGGGAGGATCATGAACACTGAAGCTTTCTTT.

The gene calls are TRBV7-8 and TRBJ2-5; perhaps D is TRBD1 or TRBD2 (5 bases each). With 5 bases removed from V and 5 bases from J, the gap between germline ends came to 21 bases. This CDR3 is 16 amino acids long. Germline V lookup: CDR1 SGHVS, CDR2 FQNEAQ. CDR3 nucleotides: TGTGCCAGCAGCCGACAACCCCGGGACGGCGCGGAGACCCAGTACTTC. As protein: CASSRQPRDGAETQYF.

Comment on this clone: The sample carries other DNA sequences with the same CDR3. This chain links TRBV12-3 or TRBV12-4 with TRBJ1-2, with 8 bases lining up with TRBD1. The CDR3 has 13 residues. J gave up 8 bases and V 6 bases, and 8 bases lay outside the gene matches. CDR3 in DNA: TGTGCCAGCAGCCCGGGGACAGGAGGAGGCTACACCTTC. This codes for CASSPGTGGGYTF.

This rearrangement joins TRBV7-6 to TRBJ1-5; D uncertain. The CDR3 loop spans 12 amino acids. The V and J ends lost 5 bases and 12 bases respectively, with 14 bases between them. Germline CDR1 reads SGHVS; CDR2 reads FNYEAQ. CDR3 bases: TGTGCCAGCAGCGACCTTGGCAGTAGCCAGCATTTT. It encodes CASSDLGSSQHF.